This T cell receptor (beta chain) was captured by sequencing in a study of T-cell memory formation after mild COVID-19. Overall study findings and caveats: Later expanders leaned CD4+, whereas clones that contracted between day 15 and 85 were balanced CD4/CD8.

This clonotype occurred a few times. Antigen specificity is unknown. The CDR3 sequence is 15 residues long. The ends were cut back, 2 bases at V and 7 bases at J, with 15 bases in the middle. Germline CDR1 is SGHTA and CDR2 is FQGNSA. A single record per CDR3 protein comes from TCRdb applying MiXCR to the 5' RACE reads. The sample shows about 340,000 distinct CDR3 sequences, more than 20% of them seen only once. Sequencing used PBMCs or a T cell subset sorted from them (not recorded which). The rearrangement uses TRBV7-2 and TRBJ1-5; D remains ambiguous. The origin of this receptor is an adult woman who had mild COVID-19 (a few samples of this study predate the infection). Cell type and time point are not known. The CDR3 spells CASSLIHNLVQPQHF. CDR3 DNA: TGTGCCAGCAGCTTAATTCACAACCTGGTCCAGCCCCAGCATTTT. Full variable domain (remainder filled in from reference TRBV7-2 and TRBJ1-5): GAGVSQSPSNKVTEKGKDVELRCDPISGHTALYWYRQSLGQGLEFLIYFQGNSAPDKSGLPSDRFSAERTGGSVSTLTIQRTQQEDSAVYLCASSLIHNLVQPQHFGDGTRLSIL.